The present TCR beta chain was sequenced within a study of patients and donors after allogeneic stem cell transplantation. A few counts support this clonotype. Each CDR3 protein is one row after TCRdb ran MiXCR on the RT-PCR reads. The repertoire holds over 150,000 distinct CDR3 sequences, with 30% as singletons. V lost 3 bases, J lost 0 bases, and 12 bases lay in between. Germline V CDR1 and CDR2: ENHRY, SYGVKD. This CDR3 has 15 residues. Sample: blood, either unsorted or a sorted T cell fraction (not recorded which). The clonotype was recovered from a human donor who was either an allogeneic HSCT recipient or a stem cell or donor lymphocyte infusion donor (not recorded which). It is not recorded whose cells these are; they may come from a transplant donor. V gene TRBV10-3 combines with J gene TRBJ2-7; the D gene is possibly TRBD1 (5 bases). CDR3 sequence reads: CAISEPHGASYEQYF. CDR3 DNA: TGTGCCATCAGTGAACCACATGGGGCCTCCTACGAGCAGTACTTC.